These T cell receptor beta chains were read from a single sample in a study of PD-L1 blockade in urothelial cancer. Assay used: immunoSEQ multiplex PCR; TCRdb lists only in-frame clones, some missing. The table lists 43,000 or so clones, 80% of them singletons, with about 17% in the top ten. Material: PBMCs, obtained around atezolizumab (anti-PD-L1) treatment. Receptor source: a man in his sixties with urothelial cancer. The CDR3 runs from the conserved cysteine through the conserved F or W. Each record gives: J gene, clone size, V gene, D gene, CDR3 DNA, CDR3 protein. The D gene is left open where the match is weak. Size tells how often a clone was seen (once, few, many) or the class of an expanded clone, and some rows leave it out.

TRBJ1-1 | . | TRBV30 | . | TGTGCCTGGAGTCGCAGGAGGGACGGCAACATGAACACTGAAGCTTTCTTT | CAWSRRRDGNMNTEAFF
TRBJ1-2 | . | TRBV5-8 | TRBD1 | TGTGCCAGCAGCTCGGGGACAGCAGTCTATGGCTACACCTTC | CASSSGTAVYGYTF
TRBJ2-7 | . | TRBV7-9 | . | TGTGCCAGCAGCTTAAGGGGAGGATACGAGCAGTACTTC | CASSLRGGYEQYF
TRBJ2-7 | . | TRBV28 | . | TGTGCCAGCAGTTTAGATCAGGGGCGCAACGAGCAGTACTTC | CASSLDQGRNEQYF
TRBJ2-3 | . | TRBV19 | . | TGTGCCAGTAGTCCCTTGGGGCAGGGCGCAGATACGCAGTATTTT | CASSPLGQGADTQYF
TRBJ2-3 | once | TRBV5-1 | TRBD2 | TGCGCCAGCGGGCTAGCGGGATTATCTAGCACAGATACGCAGTATTTT | CASGLAGLSSTDTQYF
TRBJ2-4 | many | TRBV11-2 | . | TGTGCCAGCAGCTTGGGGGGATCCTTTCAAAACATTCAGTACTTC | CASSLGGSFQNIQYF
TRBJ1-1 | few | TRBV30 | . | TGTGCCTGGAGTGTGAACGGTCACACTGAAGCTTTCTTT | CAWSVNGHTEAFF
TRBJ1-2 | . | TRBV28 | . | TGTGCCAGCCAGACTCCGAAATATGGCTACACCTTC | CASQTPKYGYTF
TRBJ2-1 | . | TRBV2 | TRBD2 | TGTGCCAGCAGGGATGGGGGACTAGCGGGAGGGTTCTACAATGAGCAGTTCTTC | CASRDGGLAGGFYNEQFF
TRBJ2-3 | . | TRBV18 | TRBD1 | TGTGCCAGCTCCACCCCGACAGGGATCACAGATACGCAGTATTTT | CASSTPTGITDTQYF
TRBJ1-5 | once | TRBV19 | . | TGTGCCAGTAGTATAGAGGGCAGTTACAATCAGCCCCAGCATTTT | CASSIEGSYNQPQHF
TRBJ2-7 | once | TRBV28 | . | TGTGCCAGCAGGTCCCTTGCGGGGGCAGGAGAGCAGTACTTC | CASRSLAGAGEQYF
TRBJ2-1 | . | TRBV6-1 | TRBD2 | TGTGCCAGCACACCGGGACTAGCGAACAATGAGCAGTTCTTC | CASTPGLANNEQFF